A single sample is the source of the 32 T cell receptor beta chains below, sequenced in a study of HIV-infected patients and healthy controls. Follow-up blood was drawn about 14 weeks, roughly three months, after antiretroviral therapy began. No cell fractionation was done, so the repertoire covers all unsorted peripheral blood T cells. 500 ng RNA was reverse transcribed with alpha and beta constant-region primers. Alpha and beta chain libraries were made separately by chain-specific third strand synthesis with multiplexing indices. TCRdb used MiXCR to reprocess the 5' RACE reads, holding one entry per CDR3 protein. The table lists more than 15,000 distinct CDR3 sequences, approximately 9% of them singletons, with approximately 22% in the top ten. The material was blood, obtained during antiretroviral therapy. The receptors were sampled from an adult with HIV infection.

This clonotype was detected many times. The gene calls are TRBV19 and TRBJ1-5; weak D call: TRBD1 (5 bases). Trimming removed 3 bases at V and 2 bases at J, with 11 bases between. The CDR3 consists of 15 residues. In germline, CDR1 is LNHDA, CDR2 SQIVND (reference sequence). CDR3 amino acids: CASSIGGYGNQPQHF. The CDR3 region has the DNA TGTGCCAGTAGTATCGGGGGGTACGGCAATCAGCCCCAGCATTTT.

This rearrangement joins TRBV29-1 to TRBJ2-1; D is perhaps TRBD2 (5 bases). CDR1 SQVTM and CDR2 ANQGSEA come from the germline V gene. This CDR3 is built from 13 residues. V was trimmed by 4 bases and J by 5 bases, leaving 12 bases between them. The CDR3 DNA reads TGCAGCGTTGCGAGGGTGAAGGACAATGAGCAGTTCTTC. Its protein product is CSVARVKDNEQFF.

This clonotype was observed many times. This chain connects TRBV5-1 to TRBJ1-1, with TRBD1 matching over 7 bases. The CDR3 length is 15 residues. Losses at the gene ends were 9 bases for V and 0 bases for J; bases not matched to a gene: 11. Germline V gene lookup returns CDR1 SGHRS and CDR2 YFSETQ. The CDR3 coding sequence is TGCGCCACCCGTAGTGAAAGGGGGCTGAACACTGAAGCTTTCTTT. Its protein is CATRSERGLNTEAFF. Together with reference TRBV5-1 and TRBJ1-1, the CDR3 gives the full variable domain: KAGVTQTPRYLIKTRGQQVTLSCSPISGHRSVSWYQQTPGQGLQFLFEYFSETQRNKGNFPGRFSGRQFSNSRSEMNVSTLELGDSALYLCATRSERGLNTEAFFGQGTRLTVV.

This clonotype was recorded at least ten times. The chain carries TRBV4-1 and TRBJ2-7, with 9 positions matching TRBD2. This CDR3 is built from 15 residues. J lost 6 bases, V lost 0 bases, and 6 bases had no gene match. The V gene's germline CDR1 is MGHRA and CDR2 YSYEKL. CDR3 sequence (DNA): TGCGCCAGCAGCCAAGATGTGGGACTAGCAGTCGAGCAGTACTTC. Its protein product is CASSQDVGLAVEQYF.

The table lists this clonotype with many counts. The chain recombines TRBV2 with TRBJ1-5; no clear D gene. The V end was cut by 4 bases, the J end by 5 bases, with 15 bases between. CDR1 is SNHLY, CDR2 FYNNEI, per germline. The CDR3 covers 15 residues. The DNA of the CDR3 is TGTGCCAGCAGTGTAGGGCCCTCCCCGGATCAGCCCCAGCATTTT. Protein sequence: CASSVGPSPDQPQHF. Looking up the rest from reference TRBV2 and TRBJ1-5 gives the full variable domain: EPEVTQTPSHQVTQMGQEVILRCVPISNHLYFYWYRQILGQKVEFLVSFYNNEISEKSEIFDDQFSVERPDGSNFTLKIRSTKLEDSAMYFCASSVGPSPDQPQHFGDGTRLSIL.

This clonotype was recorded many times. This chain joins TRBV6-5 and TRBJ2-1, with 13 bases identical to TRBD2. J lost 10 bases, V lost 5 bases, and 8 bases had no gene match. Germline loops: CDR1 MNHEY, CDR2 SVGAGI. The CDR3 runs to 15 residues. The CDR3 coding sequence is TGTGCCAGCAGTCTAGGACTAGCGGGAGATCGAGAGCAGTTCTTC. Translating it yields CASSLGLAGDREQFF.

This clonotype was counted many times. This chain connects TRBV7-9 to TRBJ2-7; 11 bases agree with TRBD2. V lost 1 base and J lost 2; bases outside the gene matches: 4. This CDR3 comprises 16 residues. The germline V gene has CDR1 SEHNR and CDR2 FQNEAQ (reference sequence). In DNA, the CDR3 is TGTGCCAGCAGCTTAGGGGGACTAGCGGTAACCTACGAGCAGTACTTC. It translates to CASSLGGLAVTYEQYF.

This clonotype has ten or more counts. The genes are TRBV11-3 and TRBJ2-2; no reliable D call. The V end was cut by 1 base, the J end by 5 bases, with 8 bases between. CDR3 size: 14 residues. Germline CDR1 SGHNT, CDR2 YENEEA. The CDR3 loop is CASSLVSDTGELFF. DNA for the CDR3: TGTGCCAGCAGCTTAGTGAGCGATACCGGGGAGCTGTTTTTT.

This clonotype was counted a few times. The chain employs TRBV9 and TRBJ2-7; D is perhaps TRBD1 or TRBD2 (5 bases each). The CDR3 is 14 amino acids. The germline V gene encodes CDR1 SGDLS and CDR2 YYNGEE. Trimming took off 4 bases at V and 3 bases at J, with 14 bases between the two ends. The CDR3 here is CASSRQPGRYEQYF. As DNA, the CDR3 is TGTGCCAGCAGCCGGCAGCCGGGGCGCTACGAGCAGTACTTC. The entire variable domain, with the rest obtained from reference TRBV9 and TRBJ2-7, is as follows: DSGVTQTPKHLITATGQRVTLRCSPRSGDLSVYWYQQSLDQGLQFLIQYYNGEERAKGNILERFSAQQFPDLHSELNLSSLELGDSALYFCASSRQPGRYEQYFGPGTRLTVT.

At least ten counts were recorded for this clonotype. The V call is TRBV3-1, the J call TRBJ1-2, with TRBD1 matching 8 bases. The CDR3 is made up of 17 amino acids. V lost 4 bases to trimming and J lost 0 bases; unmatched junction nucleotides: 10. Germline V lookup: CDR1 LGHDT, CDR2 YNNKEL (reference sequence). The DNA of the CDR3 is TGTGCCAGCAGCCGGAACGGGGGACAGGCAGCTAACTATGGCTACACCTTC. Amino acids: CASSRNGGQAANYGYTF.

This rearrangement joins TRBV15 to TRBJ2-3, with D perhaps TRBD1 or TRBD2 (5 bases each). Trimming took 2 bases from V and 4 from J, leaving 10 bases between them. CDR1 LNHNV and CDR2 YYDKDF come from the germline V gene (reference sequence). This CDR3 is built from 14 residues. CDR3 nucleotides: TGTGCCACCAGCAGATCCGGGACCCCAGATACGCAGTATTTT. This translates into CATSRSGTPDTQYF.

In this sample, this clonotype turned up many times. J is TRBJ2-3 and V is TRBV15, with 10 nucleotides matching TRBD1. The CDR3 is 15 amino acids. J lost 4 bases, V lost 0 bases, and 1 base had no gene match. Germline-derived CDR1 and CDR2 are LNHNV and YYDKDF (reference sequence). The CDR3 DNA reads TGTGCCACCAGCAGAGAAGGACAGGGGGCAGATACGCAGTATTTT. Translation: CATSREGQGADTQYF.

This clonotype has ten or more counts. The chain employs TRBV18 and TRBJ1-1, with D hard to call. The CDR3 totals 13 residues. The germline gives CDR1 KGHSH, CDR2 LQKENI. The V end was cut by 1 base, the J end by 1 base, with 4 bases between. CDR3 DNA: TGTGCCAGCTCACCACTGGAGAACACTGAAGCTTTCTTT. Translated: CASSPLENTEAFF.

This sequence joins TRBV10-3 and TRBJ2-7; 11 bases match TRBD2. The CDR3 consists of 15 residues. With V trimmed by 2 bases and J by 4 bases, 4 bases remained unmatched. Germline CDR1 is ENHRY and CDR2 is SYGVKD. CDR3 sequence: CAISETRTSGYEQYF. Here the CDR3 DNA reads TGTGCCATCAGTGAGACCCGGACTAGCGGGTACGAGCAGTACTTC.

V gene TRBV7-9 combines with J gene TRBJ2-7; no firm D call. Germline V lookup: CDR1 SEHNR, CDR2 FQNEAQ (reference sequence). V was cut by 1 base and J by 0 bases, with 10 bases left in between. CDR3 length: 15 residues. The DNA of the CDR3 is TGTGCCAGCAGCTTAGGGCCGGTCAGCTCCTACGAGCAGTACTTC. Its translation: CASSLGPVSSYEQYF.

This clonotype has a count of ten or more. The chain links TRBV4-1 to TRBJ2-3; no reliable D call. The V and J ends lost 0 bases and 0 bases respectively, with 13 bases between them. The CDR3 sequence is 17 residues long. CDR1 MGHRA and CDR2 YSYEKL come from the germline V gene. The CDR3 reads CASSQDGFGASTDTQYF. The CDR3 DNA reads TGCGCCAGCAGCCAAGACGGGTTCGGCGCTAGCACAGATACGCAGTATTTT.

This clonotype was observed at least ten times. The chain joins TRBV20-1 to TRBJ2-1; no clear D gene. Germline values: CDR1 DFQATT, CDR2 SNEGSKA (reference sequence). V shed 3 bases and J shed 4 bases, with 13 bases lying between them. The CDR3 loop spans 14 amino acids. The CDR3: CSASWLVPYNEQFF. The CDR3 DNA follows: TGCAGTGCTAGTTGGCTAGTTCCTTACAATGAGCAGTTCTTC.

The table lists this clonotype with many counts. V is TRBV6-5 and J is TRBJ2-1, with D perhaps matching TRBD1 (5 bases). Trimming took off 2 bases at V and 5 bases at J, with 7 bases between the two ends. The CDR3 consists of 13 residues. Germline-derived CDR1 and CDR2 are MNHEY and SVGAGI. As DNA, the CDR3 is TGTGCCAGCAGTTACAGACAGCACAATGAGCAGTTCTTC. Translation gives CASSYRQHNEQFF.

By frequency in the sample, this clonotype is medium-sized (0.01 to 0.1%). This chain connects TRBV28 to TRBJ1-4; D is uncertain. Looked up from germline, CDR1 is MDHEN and CDR2 is SYDVKM. The V end lost 3 bases, the J end lost 4 bases, and 15 bases lay between the germline ends. This CDR3 spans 16 amino acids. The CDR3 nucleotides read TGTGCCAGCAGTTTGTTCCCCATATCAAATAATGAAAAACTGTTTTTT. Amino acid sequence: CASSLFPISNNEKLFF.

V and J are TRBV14 and TRBJ1-5; D gene unclear. There are 13 residues in the CDR3. V shed 2 bases and J shed 4 bases, with 6 bases lying between them. Looked up from germline, CDR1 is SGHDN and CDR2 is FVKESK. CDR3 region: CASSQSGNQPQHF. The CDR3, as DNA: TGTGCCAGCAGCCAATCGGGGAATCAGCCCCAGCATTTT.

This clonotype showed up many times. The chain uses TRBV28 and TRBJ1-2; D remains unclear. Germline V gene data show CDR1 as MDHEN and CDR2 as SYDVKM. The CDR3 consists of 14 residues. With 7 bases removed from V and 6 bases from J, the gap between germline ends came to 18 bases. CDR3 loop: CASTLGYALDGYTF. The CDR3 nucleotides are TGTGCCAGCACCCTCGGATATGCTTTAGATGGCTACACCTTC.

This clonotype was recorded at least ten times. The V and J genes are TRBV29-1 and TRBJ1-1, with D possibly being TRBD1 (6 bases). Germline V gene data show CDR1 as SQVTM and CDR2 as ANQGSEA. The V end lost 8 bases, the J end lost 1 base, and 20 bases lay between the germline ends. The CDR3 is 15 amino acids. As DNA, the CDR3 is TGCAGCCCTACTCCCACAGGGACCAAGAACACTGAAGCTTTCTTT. Its translation: CSPTPTGTKNTEAFF.

This clonotype has a count of ten or more. The chain joins TRBV2 to TRBJ2-4; D gene unclear. Germline V gene data show CDR1 as SNHLY and CDR2 as FYNNEI. V dropped 0 bases and J dropped 3 bases, with 30 bases sitting between them. CDR3 length: 22 amino acids. The chain's CDR3 is CASSEARTISLAGEYVKNIQYF. The CDR3 DNA reads TGTGCCAGCAGTGAAGCGCGAACCATTTCATTGGCTGGCGAATACGTCAAAAACATTCAGTACTTC. Using reference TRBV2 and TRBJ2-4 for the parts outside the CDR3, the full variable domain is EPEVTQTPSHQVTQMGQEVILRCVPISNHLYFYWYRQILGQKVEFLVSFYNNEISEKSEIFDDQFSVERPDGSNFTLKIRSTKLEDSAMYFCASSEARTISLAGEYVKNIQYFGAGTRLSVL.

This clonotype was counted at least ten times. The rearrangement uses TRBV29-1 and TRBJ1-2; TRBD1 is a possible D gene (6 bases). Per the germline V gene, CDR1 is SQVTM and CDR2 is ANQGSEA. V dropped 6 bases and J dropped 1 base, with 12 bases sitting between them. The CDR3 is 13 amino acids. CDR3 loop: CSVPSDSNYGYTF. The CDR3 DNA reads TGCAGCGTCCCGTCGGACAGTAACTATGGCTACACCTTC.

This clonotype has ten or more counts. The CDR3 loop is CASSYSTGSGANEQFF. DNA of the CDR3: TGTGCCAGCAGTTACTCGACAGGGAGCGGAGCCAATGAGCAGTTCTTC. The chain links TRBV6-5 to TRBJ2-1; the match to TRBD1 covers 7 bases. This CDR3 has 16 residues. The V and J ends lost 0 bases and 6 bases, in that order; junction bases with no gene match: 8. Germline V CDR1 and CDR2: MNHEY, SVGAGI.

Points on this clonotype: The junction shows a germline mismatch at one end, possibly a read error. The V and J genes are TRBV5-1 and TRBJ2-7; D might be TRBD2 (5 bases). The CDR3 is made up of 14 amino acids. From germline, CDR1 is SGHRS and CDR2 YFSETQ. CDR3 nucleotide sequence: TGCGCCAGCAGCTTGGAAGGACTTAGCTACGGGCAGTACTTC. Amino acids: CASSLEGLSYGQYF.

This clonotype was seen repeatedly, ten times or more. The rearrangement links TRBV20-1 to TRBJ2-5; no clear D. The CDR3 has 12 residues. Trimming pared 3 bases from V and 1 base from J, leaving 6 bases between. Germline lookup yields CDR1 DFQATT and CDR2 SNEGSKA (reference sequence). CDR3 sequence reads: CSASRTQETQYF. The CDR3 DNA reads as TGCAGTGCTAGTAGGACCCAAGAGACCCAGTACTTC.

This clonotype was recorded many times. This chain joins TRBV7-9 and TRBJ1-1; the match to TRBD1 covers 9 bases. The CDR3 is made up of 15 amino acids. Germline loops: CDR1 SEHNR, CDR2 FQNEAQ (reference sequence). J was trimmed by 1 base and V by 2 bases; bases with no gene match: 2. The chain's CDR3 is CASSLKGQGNTEAFF. The CDR3 nucleotides are TGTGCCAGCAGCTTAAAGGGACAGGGGAACACTGAAGCTTTCTTT.

The chain combines TRBV6-5 with TRBJ2-3; 7 bases map to TRBD2. V was pared by 4 bases and J by 0 bases, with 7 bases of the junction left unmatched. The CDR3 covers 16 residues. CDR1 is MNHEY and CDR2 is SVGAGI in the germline V gene. The CDR3 protein is CASSSVAGVSTDTQYF. CDR3 coding DNA: TGTGCCAGCAGTTCGGTTGCGGGGGTTAGCACAGATACGCAGTATTTT.

This clonotype was counted ten times or more. The rearrangement uses TRBV3-1 and TRBJ1-3, with D possibly matching TRBD1 (5 bases). With 4 bases removed from V and 2 bases from J, the gap between germline ends came to 12 bases. CDR3 length equals 15 residues. The germline gives CDR1 LGHDT, CDR2 YNNKEL (reference sequence). The CDR3 nucleotides are TGTGCCAGCAGCCGTGGGACTGCAGCTGGAAACACCATATATTTT. This encodes CASSRGTAAGNTIYF.

This clonotype has a count of ten or more. This chain joins TRBV27 and TRBJ1-1; 9 bases are a match to TRBD1. The CDR3 extends over 16 amino acids. V gave up 5 bases and J gave up 6 bases; unmatched junction bases: 13. CDR1 and CDR2 (germline): MNHEY, SMNVEV (reference sequence). CDR3 bases: TGTGCCAGCAGTCCACTACTCACAGGGGGCCTTTCTGAAGCTTTCTTT. Its translation: CASSPLLTGGLSEAFF.

This clonotype was seen many times. The V call is TRBV30, the J call TRBJ1-1; D is possibly TRBD1 (6 bases). The CDR3 covers 14 residues. CDR1 is GTSNPN, CDR2 SVGIG, per germline (reference sequence). Trimming took 0 bases from V and 7 from J, leaving 15 bases between them. CDR3 in amino acids: CAWSVGWGLGEAFF. CDR3 in DNA: TGTGCCTGGAGTGTAGGGTGGGGGCTCGGTGAAGCTTTCTTT. Drawing the rest from reference TRBV30 and TRBJ1-1, the complete variable domain is SQTIHQWPATLVQPVGSPLSLECTVEGTSNPNLYWYRQAAGRGLQLLFYSVGIGQISSEVPQNLSASRPQDRQFILSSKKLLLSDSGFYLCAWSVGWGLGEAFFGQGTRLTVV.